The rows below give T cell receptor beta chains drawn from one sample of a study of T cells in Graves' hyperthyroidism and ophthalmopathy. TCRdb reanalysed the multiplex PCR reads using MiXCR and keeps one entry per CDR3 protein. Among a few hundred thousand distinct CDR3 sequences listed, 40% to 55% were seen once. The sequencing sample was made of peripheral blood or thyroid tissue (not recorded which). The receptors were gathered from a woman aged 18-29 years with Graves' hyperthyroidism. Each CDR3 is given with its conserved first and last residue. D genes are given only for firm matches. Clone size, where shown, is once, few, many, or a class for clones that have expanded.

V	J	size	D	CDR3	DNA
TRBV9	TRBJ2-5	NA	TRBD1	CASSVGGQGAIGTQYF	TGTGCCAGCAGCGTAGGCGGACAGGGGGCAATCGGGACCCAGTACTTC
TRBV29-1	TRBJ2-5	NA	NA	CSLVSETQYF	TGCAGCTTAGTTTCGGAGACCCAGTACTTC
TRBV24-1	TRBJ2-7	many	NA	CATSDGGRGAYEQYF	TGTGCCACCAGTGATGGGGGCAGGGGGGCCTACGAGCAGTACTTC
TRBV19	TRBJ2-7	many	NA	CASNNSGPLTYEQYF	TGTGCCAGTAATAACTCCGGACCCCTAACCTACGAGCAGTACTTC
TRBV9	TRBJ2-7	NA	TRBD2	CASSPSGLAGNEQYF	TGTGCCAGCTCACCCTCGGGACTAGCGGGAAACGAGCAGTACTTC
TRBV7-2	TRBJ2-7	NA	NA	CASSPRQSGAYEQYF	TGTGCCAGCAGCCCCCGCCAGTCCGGGGCGTACGAGCAGTACTTC
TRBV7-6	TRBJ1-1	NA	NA	CASSLKAGHTEASF	TGTGCCAGCAGCTTGAAGGCGGGACACACTGAAGCTTCCTTT
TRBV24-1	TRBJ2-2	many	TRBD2	CATSDPTPTSGGVAGELFF	TGTGCCACCAGTGATCCGACGCCCACTAGCGGAGGGGTGGCCGGGGAGCTGTTTTTT
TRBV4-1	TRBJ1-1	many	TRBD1	CASSPRGLDTEAFF	TGCGCCAGCAGCCCCAGGGGGCTCGACACTGAAGCTTTCTTT
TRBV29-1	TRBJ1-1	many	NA	CSVHPGGTEAFF	TGCAGCGTCCACCCGGGGGGCACTGAAGCTTTCTTT
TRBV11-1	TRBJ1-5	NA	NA	CASSQGQDSNQPQHF	TGTGCCAGCAGCCAAGGGCAAGATAGCAATCAGCCCCAGCATTTT
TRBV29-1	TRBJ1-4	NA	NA	CSVEDGLGEKLFF	TGCAGCGTTGAGGACGGTTTGGGTGAAAAACTGTTTTTT
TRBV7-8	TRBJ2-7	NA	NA	CASSLGTSSCEQYF	TGTGCCAGCAGCTTAGGGACCAGCTCCTGCGAGCAGTACTTC
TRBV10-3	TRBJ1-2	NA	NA	CAISESSGVNYGYTF	TGTGCCATCAGTGAGTCGTCGGGGGTTAACTATGGCTACACCTTC
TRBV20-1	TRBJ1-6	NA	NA	CSARDRFRVNSPLHF	TGCAGTGCTAGAGATCGTTTCAGGGTGAACTCACCCCTCCACTTT
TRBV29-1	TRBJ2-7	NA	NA	CSGTPTLGEQYF	TGCAGCGGGACCCCTACGCTCGGCGAGCAGTACTTC
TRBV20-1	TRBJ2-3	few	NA	CSARDTRGMDTQYF	TGCAGTGCTAGAGATACGAGGGGGATGGATACGCAGTATTTT